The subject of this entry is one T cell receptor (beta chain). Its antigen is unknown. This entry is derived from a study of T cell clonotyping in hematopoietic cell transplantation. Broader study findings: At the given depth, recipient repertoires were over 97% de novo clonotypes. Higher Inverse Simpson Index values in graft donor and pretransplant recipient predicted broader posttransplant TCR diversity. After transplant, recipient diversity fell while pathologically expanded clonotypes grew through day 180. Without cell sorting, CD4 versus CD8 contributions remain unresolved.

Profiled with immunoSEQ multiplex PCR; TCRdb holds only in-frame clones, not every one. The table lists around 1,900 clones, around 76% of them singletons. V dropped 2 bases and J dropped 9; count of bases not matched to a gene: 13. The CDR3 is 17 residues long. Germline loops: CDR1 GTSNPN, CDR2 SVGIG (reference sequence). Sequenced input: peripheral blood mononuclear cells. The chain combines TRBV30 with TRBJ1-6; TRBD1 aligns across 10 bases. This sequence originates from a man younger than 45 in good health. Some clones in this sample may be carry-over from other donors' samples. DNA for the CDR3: TGTGCCTGGAGTCTACAGATCGACAGGGGGCTTATTTCACCCCTCCACTTT. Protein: CAWSLQIDRGLISPLHF.